Below, 21 T cell receptor beta chains from the same sample are listed, as sequenced in a study of vaccination and CD4 T cells after COVID-19 (dated by TCRdb to about 2022). The treatment or condition label here, explained by the study, means: 10-day PBMC culture with coronavirus spike peptide pools or control peptides (ViraFEST assay). CD4+ T cells from unexposed donors were collected before the COVID-19 pandemic (2011-2018). For these TCRs, the target antigens are not known. Receptors were amplified or captured by PCR. Sequencing instrument: Illumina iSeq 100. DNA from cultured CD4+ T cells was subjected to TCR sequencing with the Oncomine TCR Beta short-read assay at the Johns Hopkins FTIC core. TCRdb handled the public reads itself, with Q25 trimming in fastp and clone calling in MiXCR, and kept productive beta chains. All rows with the same CDR3 protein become a single entry with the most common DNA and genes. For this sample the table gives about 9,100 distinct CDR3 sequences, of which 31% were detected only once. Clones ranked in the top ten supply 35% to 50% of the sample.

Sequenced material: CD4+ T cells from blood, cultured in vitro. These receptors were obtained from a human donor in good health.

This clonotype was seen a few times. In DNA form, the CDR3 reads TGTGCCAGCAGTATTAGGGATTTCTATGGCTACACCTTC. It encodes CASSIRDFYGYTF. This sequence joins TRBV25-1 and TRBJ1-2; D unresolved. CDR1 and CDR2 from the germline V gene are MGHDK and SYGVNS. V lost 5 bases and J 4 bases, leaving 11 bases between the germline ends. The CDR3 spans 13 residues.

The chain combines TRBV18 with TRBJ1-1; the D is unclear. The CDR3 extends over 13 amino acids. Germline V lookup: CDR1 KGHSH, CDR2 LQKENI. The V gene lost 0 bases and the J gene lost 4 bases, with 6 bases spanning the gap. This chain's CDR3 is CASSPPGSTEAFF. CDR3 in DNA: TGTGCCAGCTCACCACCGGGCTCCACTGAAGCTTTCTTT.

This chain uses TRBV30 with TRBJ2-7; 8 bases line up with TRBD1. V dropped 0 bases and J dropped 7; count of bases not matched to a gene: 8. This CDR3 is 14 amino acids long. CDR1 is GTSNPN and CDR2 is SVGIG in the germline V gene (reference sequence). The CDR3 coding sequence is TGTGCCTGGAGTGTAGGAGGGACAGGAAAAGAGCAGTACTTC. Its protein product is CAWSVGGTGKEQYF. Full variable domain (missing parts from reference TRBV30 and TRBJ2-7): SQTIHQWPATLVQPVGSPLSLECTVEGTSNPNLYWYRQAAGRGLQLLFYSVGIGQISSEVPQNLSASRPQDRQFILSSKKLLLSDSGFYLCAWSVGGTGKEQYFGPGTRLTVT.

This chain joins TRBV11-2 and TRBJ2-1; no definite D call. The CDR3 extends over 16 amino acids. V lost 0 bases to trimming and J lost 4 bases, with 13 bases between them. Germline CDR1 SGHAT, CDR2 FQNNGV. CDR3 DNA sequence: TGTGCCAGCAGCTTAGATCCTGGGATCGCATACAATGAGCAGTTCTTC. Its protein is CASSLDPGIAYNEQFF.

The chain uses TRBV5-6 and TRBJ1-1; D remains unclear. This CDR3 contains 17 residues. V was trimmed by 3 bases and J by 0 bases, leaving 18 bases between them. Germline loops: CDR1 SGHDT, CDR2 YYEEEE. The CDR3, as DNA: TGTGCCAGCAGCTCCTATGTTGATCCGTCTATGAACACTGAAGCTTTCTTT. As protein: CASSSYVDPSMNTEAFF.

This clonotype was recorded a few times. The rearrangement joins TRBV25-1 to TRBJ1-2, with D possibly matching TRBD1 (5 bases). The length of the CDR3 is 15 residues. Germline V gene sequence: CDR1 MGHDK, CDR2 SYGVNS. V was cut by 2 bases and J by 2 bases, with 12 bases left in between. In DNA form, the CDR3 reads TGTGCCAGCAGTGAACCTTCAGGGACCAACTATGGCTACACCTTC. Translation gives CASSEPSGTNYGYTF.

In this sample, this clonotype turned up a few times. V usage is TRBV6-1 and J usage is TRBJ1-6, with unresolved D. This CDR3 is built from 13 residues. Trimming stripped 2 bases from V and 7 bases from J, with 6 bases between. In germline, CDR1 is MNHNS, CDR2 SASEGT. The CDR3 DNA sequence: TGTGCCAGCAGTGAAAAGGAAAATTCACCCCTCCACTTT. Translation: CASSEKENSPLHF.

V gene TRBV7-8 combines with J gene TRBJ2-7; D remains unclear. V was shortened by 10 bases and J by 0 bases, with 19 bases between the two germline ends. CDR3 length: 15 residues. Looked up from germline, CDR1 is SGHVS and CDR2 is FQNEAQ. In DNA, the CDR3 is TGTGCCACCCAACCTTTACGCCTGAACTCCTACGAGCAGTACTTC. It specifies CATQPLRLNSYEQYF.

This clonotype was counted only a few times. The rearrangement joins TRBV7-3 to TRBJ2-5; D uncertain. Germline V gene lookup returns CDR1 SGHTA and CDR2 FQGTGA. CDR3 length: 13 residues. Trimming cost V 5 bases and J 5 bases, with 12 bases left between them. The CDR3 loop is CASSRSPTETQYF. For the CDR3, the DNA is TGTGCCAGCAGCCGTAGCCCCACGGAGACCCAGTACTTC.

The rearrangement links TRBV5-1 to TRBJ2-7; maybe TRBD1 (5 bases). Trimming removed 5 bases at V and 0 bases at J, with 15 bases between. The CDR3 has 15 residues. Germline CDR1 is SGHRS and CDR2 is YFSETQ. The CDR3 sequence: CASRDGAPSSYEQYF. DNA of the CDR3: TGCGCCAGCAGGGATGGGGCTCCTAGCTCCTACGAGCAGTACTTC. Looking up the rest from reference TRBV5-1 and TRBJ2-7 gives the full variable domain: KAGVTQTPRYLIKTRGQQVTLSCSPISGHRSVSWYQQTPGQGLQFLFEYFSETQRNKGNFPGRFSGRQFSNSRSEMNVSTLELGDSALYLCASRDGAPSSYEQYFGPGTRLTVT.

This clonotype was seen only a few times. The chain is built from TRBV6-2 or TRBV6-3 and TRBJ2-1; 8 bases are a match to TRBD1. The CDR3 runs to 18 residues. V lost 2 bases and J lost 4; bases outside the gene matches: 13. The germline V gene has CDR1 MNHEY and CDR2 SVGEGT. The CDR3: CASSYRSQGARSYNEQFF. In nucleotides, the CDR3 is TGTGCCAGCAGTTACCGTTCTCAGGGGGCGCGGAGTTACAATGAGCAGTTCTTC.

This clonotype was seen a few times. V gene TRBV19 combines with J gene TRBJ1-2; D not certain. Germline values: CDR1 LNHDA, CDR2 SQIVND (reference sequence). With 7 bases removed from V and 6 bases from J, the gap between germline ends came to 21 bases. This CDR3 has 15 residues. CDR3 DNA sequence: TGTGCCAGTAATTCCCCCTTGCTGGCAGGCCATGGCTACACCTTC. It codes for CASNSPLLAGHGYTF.

The chain uses TRBV20-1 and TRBJ2-1; 7 bases are shared with TRBD1. CDR1 is DFQATT, CDR2 SNEGSKA, per germline (reference sequence). The CDR3 totals 13 residues. V lost 7 bases to trimming and J lost 5 bases; unmatched junction nucleotides: 8. The CDR3 spells CSVTGQFDNEQFF. CDR3 nucleotides: TGCAGTGTAACGGGACAGTTCGACAATGAGCAGTTCTTC.

A few counts support this clonotype. The chain uses TRBV30 and TRBJ1-5, with no clear D. The CDR3 is 13 residues long. Germline V CDR1 and CDR2: GTSNPN, SVGIG (reference sequence). Trimming took off 0 bases at V and 0 bases at J, with 3 bases between the two ends. CDR3 sequence reads: CAWSVSSNQPQHF. The DNA for the CDR3 is TGTGCCTGGAGTGTAAGTAGCAATCAGCCCCAGCATTTT.

This chain connects TRBV7-3 to TRBJ2-1; 12 nucleotides align to TRBD2. The CDR3 is 16 amino acids. V gave up 5 bases and J gave up 4 bases; unmatched junction bases: 6. In germline, CDR1 is SGHTA, CDR2 FQGTGA. The CDR3 DNA is TGTGCCAGCAGCCTCCAAGGACTAGCGGGGTACAATGAGCAGTTCTTC. This sequence encodes CASSLQGLAGYNEQFF. Full variable domain (remainder filled in from reference TRBV7-3 and TRBJ2-1): GAGVSQTPSNKVTEKGKYVELRCDPISGHTALYWYRQSLGQGPEFLIYFQGTGAADDSGLPNDRFFAVRPEGSVSTLKIQRTERGDSAVYLCASSLQGLAGYNEQFFGPGTRLTVL.

This sequence joins TRBV6-1 and TRBJ2-7; D is undetermined. Trimming took off 3 bases at V and 3 bases at J, with 6 bases between the two ends. The CDR3 sequence is 12 residues long. CDR1 MNHNS and CDR2 SASEGT come from the germline V gene. The CDR3 region has the DNA TGTGCCAGCAGTGATATGGGCTACGAGCAGTACTTC. It encodes CASSDMGYEQYF.

The table lists this clonotype with a few counts. The chain links TRBV6-5 to TRBJ1-5; D ambiguous. V was pared by 2 bases and J by 7 bases, with 0 bases between. The CDR3 is made up of 10 amino acids. The V gene's germline CDR1 is MNHEY and CDR2 SVGAGI. As DNA, the CDR3 is TGTGCCAGCAGTTACCAGCCCCAGCATTTT. Translating gives CASSYQPQHF.

The chain is built from TRBV9 and TRBJ2-3; the D is unclear. The CDR3 loop spans 14 amino acids. Per germline, CDR1 SGDLS and CDR2 YYNGEE. V lost 0 bases to trimming and J lost 6 bases, with 11 bases between them. CDR3 coding DNA: TGTGCCAGCAGCGTAGCTTCTCGGACGGATACGCAGTATTTT. Its translation: CASSVASRTDTQYF.

V usage is TRBV19 and J usage is TRBJ1-1; 9 bases are a match to TRBD1. This CDR3 has 14 residues. V was clipped by 4 bases and J by 5 bases; unmatched bases: 5. From germline, CDR1 is LNHDA and CDR2 SQIVND (reference sequence). The CDR3 is CASSKGTGLTEAFF. The CDR3 nucleotides read TGTGCCAGTAGTAAGGGGACAGGGTTGACTGAAGCTTTCTTT.

The rearrangement joins TRBV6-5 to TRBJ2-5; 12 bases are a match to TRBD1. Germline-derived CDR1 and CDR2 are MNHEY and SVGAGI. V dropped 4 bases and J dropped 4; count of bases not matched to a gene: 4. The CDR3 consists of 15 residues. Here the CDR3 reads CASSWDRGLGETQYF. The CDR3 DNA reads as TGTGCCAGCAGTTGGGACAGGGGGCTAGGAGAGACCCAGTACTTC.

The rearrangement links TRBV19 to TRBJ2-4; weak D call: TRBD1 (7 bases). Germline CDR1 is LNHDA and CDR2 is SQIVND (reference sequence). Trimming took 3 bases from V and 6 from J, leaving 21 bases between them. The CDR3 has 17 residues. The CDR3 is CASSMRSIGGGPNIQYF. The CDR3 nucleotides are TGTGCCAGTAGTATGCGGTCGATTGGAGGGGGCCCAAACATTCAGTACTTC.